This record concerns one T cell receptor beta chain sequence. Its antigen is unknown. These data originate in a study of graft-versus-host responses after intestinal transplantation. Study-level information: All recipients were given anti-thymocyte globulin induction, and tacrolimus and steroids were then administered for 2 to 3 years. Findings of the study overall: Graft-donor T cell macrochimerism in patients accompanied high graft-versus-host to host-versus-graft clonal ratios in allografts. Early post-transplant HvG declines showed an association with peak circulating GvH clone levels.

With 4 bases clipped from V and 6 bases from J, the junction kept 2 bases outside the gene matches. CDR1 SGHRS and CDR2 YFSETQ come from the germline V gene. This CDR3 region has 12 residues. From the graft tissue, intraepithelial and lamina propria lymphocytes were released through processing. Profiling relied on immunoSEQ multiplex PCR, and the TCRdb table lists in-frame clones only, not all of them. Of about 37,000 clones listed, 87% are singletons. The source of this sequence is a human patient who received an intestinal transplant, so some T cells may come from the graft donor. This specimen consisted of ileum tissue, obtained less than 210 days after intestinal transplant. The chain uses TRBV5-1 and TRBJ1-1, with 8 positions matching TRBD1. The CDR3 reads CASSDRGSEAFF. CDR3 coding DNA: TGCGCCAGCAGCGACAGGGGTTCTGAAGCTTTCTTT. Complete variable domain (other parts from reference TRBV5-1 and TRBJ1-1): KAGVTQTPRYLIKTRGQQVTLSCSPISGHRSVSWYQQTPGQGLQFLFEYFSETQRNKGNFPGRFSGRQFSNSRSEMNVSTLELGDSALYLCASSDRGSEAFFGQGTRLTVV.